This T cell receptor beta chain originates from a study of shared clonotypes between healthy human individuals. Study-level points and caveats: Across subsets, estimated richness was generally greater for naive than for memory populations. Clonotypes which were not shared had lower generation probabilities than clonotypes that all four donors shared.

The V and J ends lost 6 bases and 9 bases, in that order; junction bases with no gene match: 9. The CDR3 length is 15 residues. In germline, CDR1 is WSHSY, CDR2 SAAADI. Remarks on this clone: What it binds is unknown.

Sorted-subset replicate PCR reactions contained 150 to 200 ng DNA, corresponding to tens of thousands of T cell genomes. The method was immunoSEQ multiplex PCR; TCRdb's version includes in-frame clones alone and lacks a portion of them. Among 2 million to 2.5 million clones, roughly 95% were seen once, and the ten largest hold approximately 0.13%. A CD45RA+ naive subset and a CD45RA-negative memory subset were split from CD4+ cells. This receptor was obtained from a man between 18 and 29 years old in good health. Sample: naive CD4+ T cells sorted from blood. As for subset: CD45RA+ positively selected. The rearrangement links TRBV10-2 to TRBJ1-6; 9 bases are shared with TRBD1. The CDR3 reads CASRIQGAIPSPLHF. CDR3 nucleotides: TGCGCCAGCAGGATACAGGGGGCAATTCCTTCACCCCTCCACTTT.